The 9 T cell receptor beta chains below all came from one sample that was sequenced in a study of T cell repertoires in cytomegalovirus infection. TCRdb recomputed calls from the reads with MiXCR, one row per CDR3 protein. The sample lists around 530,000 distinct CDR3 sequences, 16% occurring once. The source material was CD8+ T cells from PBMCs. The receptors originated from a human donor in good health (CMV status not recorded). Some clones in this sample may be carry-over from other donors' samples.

CDR3 sequence: CASRPRTGDETQYF. The CDR3 coding sequence is TGTGCCAGCAGACCCAGGACAGGGGACGAGACCCAGTACTTC. The chain couples TRBV28 to TRBJ2-5; 9 bases are shared with TRBD1. Germline CDR1 MDHEN, CDR2 SYDVKM. The CDR3 contains 14 residues. Trimming took 6 bases from V and 5 from J; bases not matched to a gene: 7.

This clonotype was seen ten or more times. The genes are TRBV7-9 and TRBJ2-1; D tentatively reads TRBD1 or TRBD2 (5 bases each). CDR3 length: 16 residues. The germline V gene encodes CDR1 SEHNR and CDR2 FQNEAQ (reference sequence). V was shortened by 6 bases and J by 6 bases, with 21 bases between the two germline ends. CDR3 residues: CASSSPGPRVGNEQFF. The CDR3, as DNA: TGTGCCAGCAGTTCTCCGGGACCCCGAGTCGGCAATGAGCAGTTCTTC. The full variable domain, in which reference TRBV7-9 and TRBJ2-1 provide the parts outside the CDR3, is DTGVSQNPRHKITKRGQNVTFRCDPISEHNRLYWYRQTLGQGPEFLTYFQNEAQLEKSRLLSDRFSAERPKGSFSTLEIQRTEQGDSAMYLCASSSPGPRVGNEQFFGPGTRLTVL.

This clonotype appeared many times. The DNA for the CDR3 is TGTGCCAGCAGTCCATGGGGACTCCAAGGGAACGAGCAGTACTTC. This sequence encodes CASSPWGLQGNEQYF. The chain employs TRBV6-1 and TRBJ2-7, with a tentative D call TRBD2 (6 bases). The CDR3 has 15 amino acids. Germline assignment: CDR1 MNHNS and CDR2 SASEGT. V was shortened by 5 bases and J by 5 bases, with 19 bases between the two germline ends.

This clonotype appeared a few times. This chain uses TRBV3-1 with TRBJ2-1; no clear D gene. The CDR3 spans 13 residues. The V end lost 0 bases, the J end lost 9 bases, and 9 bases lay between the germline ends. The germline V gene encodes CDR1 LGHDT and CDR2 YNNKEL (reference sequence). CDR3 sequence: CASSQDLSSEQFF. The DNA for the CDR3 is TGTGCCAGCAGCCAAGATCTGAGTAGTGAGCAGTTCTTC.

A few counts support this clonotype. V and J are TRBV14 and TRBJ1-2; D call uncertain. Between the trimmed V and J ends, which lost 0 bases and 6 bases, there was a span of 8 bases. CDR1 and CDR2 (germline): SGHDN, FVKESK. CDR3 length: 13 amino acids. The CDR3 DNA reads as TGTGCCAGCAGCCAAGAGGCCCCGAATGGCTACACCTTC. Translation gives CASSQEAPNGYTF. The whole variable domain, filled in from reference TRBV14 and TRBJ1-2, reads EAGVTQFPSHSVIEKGQTVTLRCDPISGHDNLYWYRRVMGKEIKFLLHFVKESKQDESGMPNNRFLAERTGGTYSTLKVQPAELEDSGVYFCASSQEAPNGYTFGSGTRLTVV.

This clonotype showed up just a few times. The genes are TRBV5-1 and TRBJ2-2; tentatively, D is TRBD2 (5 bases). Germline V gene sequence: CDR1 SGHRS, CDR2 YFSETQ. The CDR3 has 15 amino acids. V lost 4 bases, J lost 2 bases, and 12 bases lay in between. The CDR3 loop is CASSLEAANTGELFF. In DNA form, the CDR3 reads TGCGCCAGCAGCCTGGAAGCGGCAAACACCGGGGAGCTGTTTTTT.

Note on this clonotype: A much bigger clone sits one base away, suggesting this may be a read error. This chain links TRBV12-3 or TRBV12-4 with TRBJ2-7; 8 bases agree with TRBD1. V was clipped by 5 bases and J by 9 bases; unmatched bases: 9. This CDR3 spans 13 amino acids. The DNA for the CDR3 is TGTGCCAGCAGTCCGACAGGGGACGGAGGGCAGTACTTC. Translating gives CASSPTGDGGQYF.

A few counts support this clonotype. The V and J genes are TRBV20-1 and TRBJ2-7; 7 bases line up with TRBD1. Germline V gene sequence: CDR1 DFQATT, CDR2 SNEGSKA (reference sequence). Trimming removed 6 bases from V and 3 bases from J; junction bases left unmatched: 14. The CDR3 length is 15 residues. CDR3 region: CSAPYRGGEFYEQYF. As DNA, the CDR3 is TGCAGTGCCCCCTACCGAGGGGGCGAGTTCTACGAGCAGTACTTC.

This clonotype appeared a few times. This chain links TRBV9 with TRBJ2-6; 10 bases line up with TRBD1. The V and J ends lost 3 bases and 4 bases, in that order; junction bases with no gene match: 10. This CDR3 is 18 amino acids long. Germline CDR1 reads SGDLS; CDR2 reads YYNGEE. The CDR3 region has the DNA TGTGCCAGCAGCGGAGTCCCGGGACAGGGGTACGGGGCCAACGTCCTGACTTTC. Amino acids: CASSGVPGQGYGANVLTF.